These 5 T cell receptor beta chains were sequenced from one sample in a study of blood T cells in healthy people across ages. Together with a sample-barcoded 5' primer, a J-beta primer mix was included in a second PCR lasting 7 to 11 cycles. TCRdb re-derived calls from the 5' RACE reads in MiXCR, one entry per CDR3 protein. The sample has 700,000 to 950,000 distinct CDR3 sequences; 35% to 45% are singletons. The source material was blood. All receptors come from an older woman in good health.

In its sample, this clonotype was seen a few times. V gene TRBV29-1 combines with J gene TRBJ2-5, with D possibly matching TRBD1 (5 bases). This CDR3 comprises 13 residues. Looked up from germline, CDR1 is SQVTM and CDR2 is ANQGSEA. Deletions cut 1 base from V and 5 bases from J, with 11 bases between. CDR3 bases: TGCAGCGTTGAAGGGGGCAGGGCGGAGACCCAGTACTTC. It is translated as CSVEGGRAETQYF.

The J gene is TRBJ2-2, the V gene TRBV20-1, with 7 bases aligning to TRBD2. There are 16 residues in the CDR3. The germline gives CDR1 DFQATT, CDR2 SNEGSKA (reference sequence). Losses at the gene ends were 5 bases for V and 2 bases for J; bases not matched to a gene: 11. Here the CDR3 DNA reads TGCAGTGCTGCGGGGGTTATCGGGAGAAACACCGGGGAGCTGTTTTTT. Protein: CSAAGVIGRNTGELFF.

This clonotype has only a few counts. This chain links TRBV9 with TRBJ2-1, with 7 bases lining up with TRBD1. CDR1 and CDR2 from the germline V gene are SGDLS and YYNGEE. The ends lost 2 bases at V and 6 bases at J; junction bases unmatched: 5. The CDR3 has 14 residues. CDR3: CASSVQGVINEQFF. The CDR3 nucleotides are TGTGCCAGCAGCGTGCAGGGGGTAATCAATGAGCAGTTCTTC.

This clonotype was recorded a few times. The chain has TRBV6-2 or TRBV6-3 and TRBJ2-7, with D uncertain. The CDR3 covers 13 residues. V was trimmed by 8 bases and J by 2 bases, leaving 13 bases between them. Germline CDR1 and CDR2: MNHEY and SVGEGT. The CDR3 DNA reads TGTGCCAGCGGACGGCAACTCACCTACGAGCAGTACTTC. Its protein product is CASGRQLTYEQYF.

This chain joins TRBV7-3 and TRBJ1-1; TRBD1 is a possible D gene (6 bases). Per germline, CDR1 SGHTA and CDR2 FQGTGA. The CDR3 spans 14 residues. Trimming stripped 5 bases from V and 1 base from J, with 11 bases between. The CDR3 region has the DNA TGTGCCAGCAGCCAACAGGGTGAGAACACTGAAGCTTTCTTT. Protein sequence: CASSQQGENTEAFF.